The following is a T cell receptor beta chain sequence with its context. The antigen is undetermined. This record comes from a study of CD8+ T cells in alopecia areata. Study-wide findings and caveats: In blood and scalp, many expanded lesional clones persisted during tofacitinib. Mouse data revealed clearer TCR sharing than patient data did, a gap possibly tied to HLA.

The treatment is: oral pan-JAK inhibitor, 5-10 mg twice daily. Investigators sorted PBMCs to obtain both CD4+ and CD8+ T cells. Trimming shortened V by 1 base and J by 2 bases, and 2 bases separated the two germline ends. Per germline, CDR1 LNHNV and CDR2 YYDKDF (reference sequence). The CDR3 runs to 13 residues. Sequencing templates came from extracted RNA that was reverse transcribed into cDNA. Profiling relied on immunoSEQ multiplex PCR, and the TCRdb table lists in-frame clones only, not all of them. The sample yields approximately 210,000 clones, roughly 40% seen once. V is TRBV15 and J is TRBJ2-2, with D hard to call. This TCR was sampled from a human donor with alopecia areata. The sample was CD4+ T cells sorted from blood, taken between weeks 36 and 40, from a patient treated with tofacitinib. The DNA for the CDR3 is TGTGCCACCAGCAGAGTCAACACCGGGGAGCTGTTTTTT. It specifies CATSRVNTGELFF.